A selection of T cell receptor beta chains follows, all from one sample in a study of Ad26.COV2.S vaccination and SARS-CoV-2 variants. Sequencing was performed with immunoSEQ multiplex PCR; in TCRdb, only in-frame clones are kept and a portion is missing. The table includes a few hundred thousand clones, about 90% detected once. The specimen was peripheral blood, collected in a trial of Ad26.COV2.S vaccine versus placebo. These receptors originate from a person aged 18-65 years who received the Ad26.COV2.S COVID-19 vaccine or a placebo. Both conserved end residues are part of each CDR3. The D gene is left open where the match is weak. Not all rows give a size; the values are once, few, many and, for expanded clones, a class.

v_call: TRBV18
d_call: TRBD1
clone_size: NA
j_call: TRBJ2-7
cdr3_aa: CASSPLYDRDGEQYF
cdr3_nt: TGTGCCAGCTCACCACTTTATGACAGGGATGGCGAGCAGTACTTC

v_call: TRBV4-3
d_call: NA
clone_size: NA
j_call: TRBJ1-2
cdr3_aa: CASSPSGRAGGYTF
cdr3_nt: TGCGCCAGCAGCCCGAGTGGTAGGGCGGGGGGCTACACCTTC

v_call: TRBV6-5
d_call: TRBD2
clone_size: NA
j_call: TRBJ2-1
cdr3_aa: CASSLGGGSYNEQFF
cdr3_nt: TGTGCCAGCAGTCTGGGGGGGGGCTCCTACAATGAGCAGTTCTTC

v_call: TRBV7-9
d_call: NA
clone_size: NA
j_call: TRBJ2-7
cdr3_aa: CASSLPDLTEQYF
cdr3_nt: TGTGCCAGCAGCTTACCGGACCTAACCGAGCAGTACTTC

v_call: TRBV5-1
d_call: TRBD1
clone_size: NA
j_call: TRBJ2-3
cdr3_aa: CASTAPLRGPSTDTQYF
cdr3_nt: TGCGCCAGCACGGCCCCATTGAGGGGGCCCAGCACAGATACGCAGTATTTT

v_call: TRBV19
d_call: NA
clone_size: NA
j_call: TRBJ2-3
cdr3_aa: CASSIARKGDLGLDTQYF
cdr3_nt: TGTGCCAGTAGTATAGCCCGGAAAGGGGATTTGGGTTTAGATACGCAGTATTTT

v_call: TRBV4-1
d_call: NA
clone_size: once
j_call: TRBJ1-5
cdr3_aa: CASSQDSLQGNQPQHF
cdr3_nt: TGCGCCAGCAGCCAAGATTCCCTCCAGGGTAATCAGCCCCAGCATTTT

v_call: TRBV6-4
d_call: TRBD2
clone_size: NA
j_call: TRBJ2-3
cdr3_aa: CASSASAGETDTQYF
cdr3_nt: TGTGCCAGCAGTGCATCTGCGGGGGAGACAGATACGCAGTATTTT

v_call: TRBV6-6
d_call: NA
clone_size: once
j_call: TRBJ2-7
cdr3_aa: CASTTWQGGMEQYF
cdr3_nt: TGTGCCAGCACGACGTGGCAGGGCGGCATGGAGCAGTACTTC

v_call: TRBV27
d_call: NA
clone_size: once
j_call: TRBJ2-2
cdr3_aa: CASSDRGYGELFF
cdr3_nt: TGTGCCAGCAGCGACCGCGGGTACGGGGAGCTGTTTTTT

v_call: TRBV7-2
d_call: TRBD1
clone_size: NA
j_call: TRBJ2-7
cdr3_aa: CASSLVGTGVYEQYF
cdr3_nt: TGTGCCAGCAGCTTAGTTGGGACAGGGGTCTACGAGCAGTACTTC

v_call: TRBV6-2/TRBV6-3
d_call: TRBD1
clone_size: NA
j_call: TRBJ1-2
cdr3_aa: CASSTPGTAYGYTF
cdr3_nt: TGTGCCAGCAGTACCCCCGGGACAGCCTATGGCTACACCTTC

v_call: TRBV5-5
d_call: TRBD1
clone_size: NA
j_call: TRBJ1-2
cdr3_aa: CASTTGGNGYTF
cdr3_nt: TGTGCCAGCACGACAGGGGGAAATGGCTACACCTTC

v_call: TRBV5-6
d_call: TRBD1
clone_size: NA
j_call: TRBJ2-5
cdr3_aa: CASSFGGQGETQYF
cdr3_nt: TGTGCCAGCAGCTTCGGCGGACAGGGAGAGACCCAGTACTTC

v_call: TRBV6-6
d_call: TRBD2
clone_size: NA
j_call: TRBJ2-5
cdr3_aa: CASSYWTSGDQETQYF
cdr3_nt: TGTGCCAGCAGTTACTGGACTAGCGGGGACCAAGAGACCCAGTACTTC

v_call: TRBV9
d_call: TRBD1
clone_size: once
j_call: TRBJ1-2
cdr3_aa: CASSVVVQGAGYTF
cdr3_nt: TGTGCCAGCAGCGTAGTGGTACAGGGGGCTGGCTACACCTTC

v_call: TRBV12-2
d_call: NA
clone_size: NA
j_call: TRBJ1-1
cdr3_aa: CASRLLLIDPEAFF
cdr3_nt: TGTGCAAGTCGCTTATTACTAATAGACCCTGAAGCTTTCTTT

v_call: TRBV28
d_call: NA
clone_size: NA
j_call: TRBJ1-5
cdr3_aa: CASSQQPMPQHF
cdr3_nt: TGTGCCAGCAGTCAACAGCCAATGCCCCAGCATTTT

v_call: TRBV28
d_call: NA
clone_size: NA
j_call: TRBJ2-7
cdr3_aa: CASSIWTDSYEQYF
cdr3_nt: TGTGCCAGCAGTATATGGACGGATTCCTACGAGCAGTACTTC

v_call: TRBV6-6
d_call: NA
clone_size: NA
j_call: TRBJ1-1
cdr3_aa: CASRPGGRERTEAFF
cdr3_nt: TGTGCCAGCAGACCCGGAGGCAGGGAGAGGACTGAAGCTTTCTTT

v_call: TRBV6-2/TRBV6-3
d_call: NA
clone_size: NA
j_call: TRBJ1-5
cdr3_aa: CASSLNQGANSNQPQHF
cdr3_nt: TGTGCCAGCAGTTTAAATCAGGGAGCAAATAGCAATCAGCCCCAGCATTTT

v_call: TRBV5-1
d_call: NA
clone_size: NA
j_call: TRBJ2-3
cdr3_aa: CASSLAAPSTDTQYF
cdr3_nt: TGCGCCAGCAGCTTAGCAGCGCCAAGCACAGATACGCAGTATTTT

v_call: TRBV6-2/TRBV6-3
d_call: NA
clone_size: once
j_call: TRBJ1-5
cdr3_aa: CASSSIGGGNQPQHF
cdr3_nt: TGTGCCAGCAGTTCAATCGGGGGCGGCAATCAGCCCCAGCATTTT

v_call: TRBV18
d_call: TRBD2
clone_size: NA
j_call: TRBJ2-5
cdr3_aa: CASSPPGLAGGMETQYF
cdr3_nt: TGTGCCAGCTCACCGCCGGGACTAGCGGGGGGGATGGAGACCCAGTACTTC

v_call: TRBV27
d_call: NA
clone_size: NA
j_call: TRBJ2-1
cdr3_aa: CASSPGYNEQFF
cdr3_nt: TGTGCCAGCAGTCCGGGTTACAATGAGCAGTTCTTC

v_call: TRBV2
d_call: TRBD2
clone_size: NA
j_call: TRBJ2-5
cdr3_aa: CASRPPGLYQETQYF
cdr3_nt: TGTGCCAGCAGGCCACCGGGACTATACCAAGAGACCCAGTACTTC

v_call: TRBV6-2/TRBV6-3
d_call: NA
clone_size: NA
j_call: TRBJ1-2
cdr3_aa: CASSRSDNFYGYTF
cdr3_nt: TGTGCCAGCAGTAGATCGGATAACTTCTATGGCTACACCTTC

v_call: TRBV19
d_call: NA
clone_size: NA
j_call: TRBJ1-4
cdr3_aa: CASTTPRGNEKLFF
cdr3_nt: TGTGCCAGTACCACCCCGCGGGGGAATGAAAAACTGTTTTTT

v_call: TRBV4-3
d_call: NA
clone_size: NA
j_call: TRBJ1-5
cdr3_aa: CASSHRVSGQPQHF
cdr3_nt: TGCGCCAGCAGCCACAGGGTATCAGGGCAGCCCCAGCATTTT

v_call: TRBV7-2
d_call: NA
clone_size: NA
j_call: TRBJ2-7
cdr3_aa: CASSFRQHEQYF
cdr3_nt: TGTGCCAGCAGCTTTAGACAGCACGAGCAGTACTTC

v_call: TRBV6-5
d_call: NA
clone_size: NA
j_call: TRBJ1-2
cdr3_aa: CASTRTVNYGYTF
cdr3_nt: TGTGCCAGCACCAGGACCGTCAACTATGGCTACACCTTC

v_call: TRBV6-5
d_call: NA
clone_size: NA
j_call: TRBJ2-5
cdr3_aa: CASSYEGRETQYF
cdr3_nt: TGTGCCAGCAGTTATGAAGGGAGGGAGACCCAGTACTTC

v_call: TRBV19
d_call: TRBD1
clone_size: NA
j_call: TRBJ1-2
cdr3_aa: CASRDRGWGYTF
cdr3_nt: TGTGCCAGTAGGGACAGGGGATGGGGCTACACCTTC

v_call: TRBV29-1
d_call: NA
clone_size: NA
j_call: TRBJ2-1
cdr3_aa: CSVGVLGFDEQFF
cdr3_nt: TGCAGCGTTGGGGTACTAGGTTTCGATGAGCAGTTCTTC

v_call: TRBV5-1
d_call: NA
clone_size: NA
j_call: TRBJ2-7
cdr3_aa: CASRGGQPSYEQYF
cdr3_nt: TGCGCCAGCAGGGGGGGACAGCCGTCCTACGAGCAGTACTTC

v_call: TRBV24-1
d_call: NA
clone_size: NA
j_call: TRBJ2-7
cdr3_aa: CATSDGSSYEQYF
cdr3_nt: TGTGCCACCAGTGACGGCAGCTCCTACGAGCAGTACTTC

v_call: TRBV7-9
d_call: NA
clone_size: NA
j_call: TRBJ2-3
cdr3_aa: CASSLVGGAVDTQYF
cdr3_nt: TGTGCCAGCAGCTTAGTAGGGGGGGCGGTAGATACGCAGTATTTT

v_call: TRBV5-8
d_call: TRBD1
clone_size: NA
j_call: TRBJ2-1
cdr3_aa: CASSLRTGPYNEQFF
cdr3_nt: TGTGCCAGCAGCCTAAGGACAGGTCCCTACAATGAGCAGTTCTTC

v_call: TRBV3-1/TRBV3-2
d_call: TRBD1
clone_size: once
j_call: TRBJ2-2
cdr3_aa: CASSPYRGTGELFF
cdr3_nt: TGTGCCAGCAGTCCTTACAGGGGCACCGGGGAGCTGTTTTTT

v_call: TRBV2
d_call: TRBD2
clone_size: NA
j_call: TRBJ2-1
cdr3_aa: CASSKVAGKIYNEQFF
cdr3_nt: TGTGCCAGCAGTAAGGTAGCGGGGAAAATCTACAATGAGCAGTTCTTC

v_call: TRBV19
d_call: NA
clone_size: NA
j_call: TRBJ1-4
cdr3_aa: CASSGAVEEKLFF
cdr3_nt: TGTGCCAGTAGCGGGGCGGTTGAGGAAAAACTGTTTTTT

v_call: TRBV19
d_call: NA
clone_size: NA
j_call: TRBJ1-2
cdr3_aa: CASSFVDRLSYGYTF
cdr3_nt: TGTGCCAGTAGTTTCGTTGACAGACTTTCCTATGGCTACACCTTC

v_call: TRBV2
d_call: NA
clone_size: NA
j_call: TRBJ2-5
cdr3_aa: CASSESKRTRESQYF
cdr3_nt: TGTGCCAGCAGTGAAAGCAAGAGAACAAGAGAGTCCCAGTACTTC

v_call: TRBV7-9
d_call: NA
clone_size: NA
j_call: TRBJ2-3
cdr3_aa: CASSLAGASDTQYF
cdr3_nt: TGTGCCAGCAGCTTAGCTGGAGCCTCAGATACGCAGTATTTT

v_call: TRBV27
d_call: TRBD2
clone_size: NA
j_call: TRBJ2-2
cdr3_aa: CASSLRGRGGRSTGELFF
cdr3_nt: TGTGCCAGCAGTCTCCGAGGGCGGGGGGGCCGTAGCACCGGGGAGCTGTTTTTT

v_call: TRBV5-4
d_call: TRBD2
clone_size: NA
j_call: TRBJ2-3
cdr3_aa: CASSSGLVTDTQYF
cdr3_nt: TGTGCCAGCAGCTCCGGACTAGTCACAGATACGCAGTATTTT

v_call: TRBV6-5
d_call: NA
clone_size: NA
j_call: TRBJ1-3
cdr3_aa: CASAGDRFSGNTIYF
cdr3_nt: TGTGCCAGCGCAGGGGACCGCTTCTCTGGAAACACCATATATTTT

v_call: TRBV20-1
d_call: TRBD1
clone_size: NA
j_call: TRBJ1-5
cdr3_aa: CSASASGTGEGQPQHF
cdr3_nt: TGCAGTGCTAGTGCAAGCGGGACAGGGGAAGGTCAGCCCCAGCATTTT

v_call: TRBV30
d_call: TRBD2
clone_size: NA
j_call: TRBJ2-3
cdr3_aa: CAWDPPAGRNTDTQYF
cdr3_nt: TGTGCCTGGGATCCACCAGCCGGGAGGAACACAGATACGCAGTATTTT

v_call: TRBV28
d_call: NA
clone_size: NA
j_call: TRBJ1-5
cdr3_aa: CASSSSWGEDGNQPQHF
cdr3_nt: TGTGCCAGCAGTTCCTCCTGGGGTGAAGACGGCAATCAGCCCCAGCATTTT

v_call: TRBV7-2
d_call: NA
clone_size: NA
j_call: TRBJ2-7
cdr3_aa: CASSLQSLSYEQYF
cdr3_nt: TGTGCCAGCAGCTTACAGTCCTTATCCTACGAGCAGTACTTC

v_call: TRBV27
d_call: NA
clone_size: NA
j_call: TRBJ1-2
cdr3_aa: CARRQNNYGYTF
cdr3_nt: TGTGCCAGGCGCCAAAACAACTATGGCTACACCTTC

v_call: TRBV2
d_call: NA
clone_size: NA
j_call: TRBJ2-5
cdr3_aa: CASRDNRWTQYF
cdr3_nt: TGTGCCAGTCGGGACAACCGATGGACCCAGTACTTC

v_call: TRBV12-3/TRBV12-4
d_call: TRBD1
clone_size: NA
j_call: TRBJ1-2
cdr3_aa: CASSDRAYYGYTF
cdr3_nt: TGTGCCAGCAGTGACAGGGCGTACTATGGCTACACCTTC

v_call: TRBV27
d_call: NA
clone_size: NA
j_call: TRBJ1-1
cdr3_aa: CASNEQGEGAEAFF
cdr3_nt: TGTGCCAGCAACGAACAGGGAGAGGGGGCTGAAGCTTTCTTT